Below, 11 T cell receptor beta chains from the same sample are listed, as sequenced in a study of blood T cell repertoires in COVID-19 (dated by TCRdb to 2019 to 2021). The library relied on the immunoSEQ multiplex PCR assay. Imported from immuneACCESS, the table was reduced by TCRdb to in-frame sequences with V and J called. These copies leave out some clones; in studies compared against another copy, an unresolved V gene accounts for under half, and the cause of the remainder is not known. Across this sample there are fewer than 90,000 clones, with around three quarters seen only once. The top ten clones comprise roughly a fifth of the sample. The source material was peripheral blood. Receptors originate from an elderly woman with acute or convalescent COVID-19.

The CDR3 loop reads CASRTKTGAGNTIYF. In nucleotides, the CDR3 is TGTGCCAGCCGGACCAAGACAGGGGCTGGAAACACCATATATTTT. The chain combines TRBV7-3 with TRBJ1-3; TRBD1 aligns across 8 bases. V shed 8 bases and J 2 bases; nucleotides not matched to a gene: 8. CDR3 size: 15 residues. Per germline, CDR1 SGHTA and CDR2 FQGTGA.

Of note for this clone: An end of the junction does not agree with germline; a read error may underlie this. The chain has TRBV7-9 and TRBJ2-3, with TRBD2 matching 11 bases. This CDR3 is built from 14 residues. Germline lookup yields CDR1 SEHNR and CDR2 FQNEAQ (reference sequence). CDR3 in DNA: TGTGCCAGCAGAACTAGCGGGAGCATAGATACGCAGTATTTT. Translated: CASRTSGSIDTQYF.

The chain joins TRBV5-6 to TRBJ1-2; D is possibly TRBD1 (5 bases). The V end lost 4 bases, the J end lost 4 bases, and 20 bases lay between the germline ends. The CDR3 spans 16 residues. Germline CDR1 SGHDT, CDR2 YYEEEE. CDR3 bases: TGTGCCAGCAGCGAGGCGTGGGGCCGGGCCTCCTATGGCTACACCTTC. It specifies CASSEAWGRASYGYTF.

The sample holds a few counts of this clone. This rearrangement joins TRBV5-8 to TRBJ2-7, with a tentative D call TRBD1 (5 bases). V was pared by 0 bases and J by 2 bases, with 9 bases between. CDR3 length equals 14 residues. Germline V gene lookup returns CDR1 SGHTS and CDR2 YDEGEE. The CDR3: CASSLAGRAYEQYF. CDR3 in DNA: TGTGCCAGCAGCTTGGCCGGCAGGGCCTACGAGCAGTACTTC.

The V gene is TRBV14, the J gene TRBJ2-1; 7 bases map to TRBD2. V shed 0 bases, J shed 6 bases, and the junction held 14 bases outside the gene matches. In germline, CDR1 is SGHDN, CDR2 FVKESK. The CDR3 runs to 18 residues. For the CDR3, the DNA is TGTGCCAGCAGCCAAGATCAATCGGGAGGCCGCCGGCCCAATGAGCAGTTCTTC. It specifies CASSQDQSGGRRPNEQFF.

The V and J genes are TRBV6-5 and TRBJ2-1; TRBD2 aligns across 9 bases. CDR3 length: 15 residues. Looked up from germline, CDR1 is MNHEY and CDR2 is SVGAGI. Germline trimming cut 9 bases from V and 3 bases from J; bases unmatched to any gene: 9. In nucleotides, the CDR3 is TGTGCCAGAGCTAGCGGGGAGGCGGTCTACAATGAGCAGTTCTTC. This codes for CARASGEAVYNEQFF.

The chain joins TRBV15 to TRBJ2-7, with D tentatively TRBD2 (5 bases). The CDR3 is 15 amino acids. Germline loops: CDR1 LNHNV, CDR2 YYDKDF (reference sequence). V was trimmed by 1 base and J by 0 bases, leaving 10 bases between them. This chain's CDR3 is CATSRGGESSYEQYF. As DNA, the CDR3 is TGTGCCACCAGCAGAGGGGGAGAAAGCTCCTACGAGCAGTACTTC.

The V call is TRBV9, the J call TRBJ2-2; perhaps TRBD2 as D (7 bases). CDR1 and CDR2 (germline): SGDLS, YYNGEE. Trimming took 3 bases from V and 5 from J, leaving 17 bases between them. This CDR3 spans 16 amino acids. CDR3 sequence reads: CASSATGRAGTGELFF. CDR3 nucleotide sequence: TGTGCCAGCAGCGCAACAGGGAGGGCGGGGACCGGGGAGCTGTTTTTT. Full variable domain (rest looked up from reference TRBV9 and TRBJ2-2): DSGVTQTPKHLITATGQRVTLRCSPRSGDLSVYWYQQSLDQGLQFLIQYYNGEERAKGNILERFSAQQFPDLHSELNLSSLELGDSALYFCASSATGRAGTGELFFGEGSRLTVL.

Turning to this clone: At the DNA level, this CDR3 is encoded by other sequences in the same sample as well. CDR3 nucleotide sequence: TGCAGTGCGCCAGGGGTGACTGAAGCTTTCTTT. The encoded protein is CSAPGVTEAFF. V gene TRBV20-1 combines with J gene TRBJ1-1; a possible D gene is TRBD1 (6 bases). The CDR3 has 11 residues. The germline V and J ends were trimmed by 6 bases and 5 bases, with 10 bases remaining between them. The V gene's germline CDR1 is DFQATT and CDR2 SNEGSKA (reference sequence).

V gene TRBV12-3 or TRBV12-4 combines with J gene TRBJ1-2; perhaps TRBD1 as D (5 bases). The V and J ends lost 2 bases and 13 bases respectively, with 14 bases between them. The CDR3 consists of 12 residues. The CDR3 region has the DNA TGTGCCAGCAGTTTACTCCCAGGGTCTGGCACCTTC. As protein: CASSLLPGSGTF.

This clone turned up a few times. This sequence joins TRBV11-2 and TRBJ2-3, with a tentative D call TRBD1 (5 bases). Germline V gene data show CDR1 as SGHAT and CDR2 as FQNNGV. V was shortened by 1 base and J by 8 bases, with 16 bases between the two germline ends. The CDR3 totals 15 residues. The CDR3 DNA is TGTGCCAGCAGCTTAGGGCGTGCAGGGTGGGGTACGCAGTATTTT. Protein product: CASSLGRAGWGTQYF.